Each of the 29 T cell receptor beta chains below was sequenced from the same sample in a study of T-cell memory formation after mild COVID-19. In TCRdb, the 5' RACE reads were re-called with MiXCR into one record per CDR3 protein. The sample lists some 250,000 distinct CDR3 sequences; more than 8% were seen once. Specimen: PBMCs or a T cell subset sorted from them (not recorded which). These receptors all stem from a man between 18 and 35 years old who had mild COVID-19 (a few samples of this study predate the infection). Cell type and time point are not known.

There are a few counts of this clonotype. The chain is built from TRBV6-5 and TRBJ2-5; D unclear. CDR3 length equals 11 residues. Germline V lookup: CDR1 MNHEY, CDR2 SVGAGI. V was trimmed by 5 bases and J by 7 bases, leaving 8 bases between them. DNA of the CDR3: TGTGCCAGCAGTGACCCCGGGACCCAGTACTTC. Amino acids: CASSDPGTQYF.

This clonotype was seen repeatedly, ten times or more. V gene TRBV7-2 combines with J gene TRBJ2-2, with D tentatively TRBD2 (6 bases). The germline CDR1 and CDR2 sequences are SGHTA and FQGNSA. Trimming cost V 5 bases and J 3 bases, with 13 bases left between them. The CDR3 loop spans 15 amino acids. CDR3 in DNA: TGTGCCAGCAGCGCCCGAGCTAGCGACACCGGGGAGCTGTTTTTT. Its translation is CASSARASDTGELFF.

This clonotype was picked up a small number of times. This chain links TRBV27 with TRBJ2-5; D perhaps matches TRBD1 (5 bases). The CDR3 runs to 14 residues. V lost 3 bases, J lost 1 base, and 9 bases lay in between. Per germline, CDR1 MNHEY and CDR2 SMNVEV (reference sequence). CDR3 protein: CASSFGHLQETQYF. The CDR3 nucleotides read TGTGCCAGCAGTTTCGGACATCTCCAAGAGACCCAGTACTTC.

The table lists this clonotype with many counts. The rearrangement uses TRBV12-3 or TRBV12-4 and TRBJ2-3, with D perhaps matching TRBD2 (5 bases). Trimming took 1 base from V and 4 from J, leaving 15 bases between them. The CDR3 sequence is 16 residues long. In DNA, the CDR3 is TGTGCCAGCAGTTTAGGATATGAAGGAGGATCAGATACGCAGTATTTT. It codes for CASSLGYEGGSDTQYF.

This clonotype was found a few times. The rearrangement joins TRBV7-9 to TRBJ1-5; D may be TRBD1 (5 bases). The V end was cut by 0 bases, the J end by 2 bases, with 11 bases between. This CDR3 comprises 16 residues. In germline, CDR1 is SEHNR, CDR2 FQNEAQ (reference sequence). Here the CDR3 DNA reads TGTGCCAGCAGCTTAGCGGGAGGGGCTGGCAATCAGCCCCAGCATTTT. This codes for CASSLAGGAGNQPQHF.

At least ten counts were recorded for this clonotype. This chain connects TRBV7-9 to TRBJ2-7, with a possible D match to TRBD1 (6 bases). The CDR3 has 14 amino acids. V lost 5 bases and J lost 5, with 16 bases in between. Germline lookup yields CDR1 SEHNR and CDR2 FQNEAQ (reference sequence). Here the CDR3 reads CASSPRDKENEQYF. In DNA form, the CDR3 reads TGTGCCAGCAGCCCCCGGGACAAGGAGAACGAGCAGTACTTC.

There are a few counts of this clonotype. The chain recombines TRBV5-1 with TRBJ2-1, with 8 nucleotides matching TRBD1. V gave up 6 bases and J gave up 7 bases; unmatched junction bases: 6. This CDR3 has 13 amino acids. CDR1 and CDR2 (germline): SGHRS, YFSETQ. CDR3 amino acids: CASNTGGKNEQFF. The CDR3 nucleotides read TGCGCCAGCAATACAGGGGGGAAAAATGAGCAGTTCTTC. Full variable domain (rest looked up from reference TRBV5-1 and TRBJ2-1): KAGVTQTPRYLIKTRGQQVTLSCSPISGHRSVSWYQQTPGQGLQFLFEYFSETQRNKGNFPGRFSGRQFSNSRSEMNVSTLELGDSALYLCASNTGGKNEQFFGPGTRLTVL.

V gene TRBV28 combines with J gene TRBJ2-2; D unresolved. The germline V gene encodes CDR1 MDHEN and CDR2 SYDVKM. The CDR3 consists of 16 residues. Trimming shortened V by 5 bases and J by 0 bases, and 13 bases separated the two germline ends. For the CDR3, the DNA is TGTGCCAGCAGTGGGGTCTTCTCCACGAACACCGGGGAGCTGTTTTTT. Its protein is CASSGVFSTNTGELFF.

This clonotype was observed a handful of times. The CDR3 nucleotides are TGTGCCAGCAGCCTTCTCGGGACAGCCCAAGAGACCCAGTACTTC. This codes for CASSLLGTAQETQYF. The chain recombines TRBV3-1 with TRBJ2-5, with 7 bases lining up with TRBD1. This CDR3 comprises 15 residues. Germline CDR1 is LGHDT and CDR2 is YNNKEL (reference sequence). After removal of 4 bases from V and 1 base from J, the junction contained 6 bases not matched to a gene.

The V gene is TRBV12-3 or TRBV12-4, the J gene TRBJ1-5; D unclear. V lost 4 bases and J lost 6, with 13 bases in between. This CDR3 region has 14 residues. The CDR3 reads CASSYMASGQPQHF. CDR3 bases: TGTGCCAGCAGTTATATGGCATCCGGTCAGCCCCAGCATTTT.

The V and J genes are TRBV10-2 and TRBJ1-5, with D unresolved. Germline assignment: CDR1 WSHSY and CDR2 SAAADI. This CDR3 region has 13 residues. Trimming cost V 2 bases and J 7 bases, with 9 bases left between them. This CDR3 is CASSEGGLQPQHF. CDR3 sequence (DNA): TGCGCCAGCAGTGAGGGCGGACTCCAGCCCCAGCATTTT.

V is TRBV7-3 and J is TRBJ2-3, with D possibly matching TRBD2 (5 bases). Germline loops: CDR1 SGHTA, CDR2 FQGTGA. This CDR3 is 16 amino acids long. V lost 5 bases and J lost 3, with 18 bases in between. The CDR3 bases are TGTGCCAGCAGCCTTGGACTTACCGACGGGACAGATACGCAGTATTTT. It yields the protein CASSLGLTDGTDTQYF.

The chain joins TRBV12-3 or TRBV12-4 to TRBJ2-1, with 11 bases aligning to TRBD2. The CDR3 runs 14 residues. Trimming at V came to 6 bases and at J to 12 bases, leaving 10 bases not matched to a gene. The DNA of the CDR3 is TGTGCCAGCAGACGACTAGCGGGGTCGGGTGCGCAGTTCTTC. The encoded protein is CASRRLAGSGAQFF.

V and J are TRBV7-6 and TRBJ2-2; TRBD1 aligns across 8 bases. The ends lost 5 bases at V and 4 bases at J; junction bases unmatched: 9. Germline V gene lookup returns CDR1 SGHVS and CDR2 FNYEAQ. This CDR3 has 16 amino acids. In nucleotides, the CDR3 is TGTGCCAGCAGCCCAGGACAGGGTATTAGCACCGGGGAGCTGTTTTTT. It is translated as CASSPGQGISTGELFF.

The chain links TRBV6-5 to TRBJ2-2, with D tentatively TRBD2 (5 bases). The CDR3 consists of 15 residues. The germline gives CDR1 MNHEY, CDR2 SVGAGI. Trimming shortened V by 2 bases and J by 3 bases, and 10 bases separated the two germline ends. The CDR3 protein is CASSYGRVHTGELFF. The DNA of the CDR3 is TGTGCCAGCAGTTACGGGCGGGTCCACACCGGGGAGCTGTTTTTT.

In this sample, this clonotype turned up many times. This chain connects TRBV10-3 to TRBJ2-3; D possibly corresponds to TRBD1 (5 bases). The V gene lost 3 bases and the J gene lost 5 bases, with 9 bases spanning the gap. Per the germline V gene, CDR1 is ENHRY and CDR2 is SYGVKD. The CDR3 consists of 13 residues. The CDR3 nucleotides are TGTGCCATCAGTGATTTTAGGGGAGATACGCAGTATTTT. Its translation: CAISDFRGDTQYF.

The gene calls are TRBV5-1 and TRBJ2-5, with D possibly being TRBD1 (7 bases). The CDR3 spans 15 residues. Looked up from germline, CDR1 is SGHRS and CDR2 is YFSETQ. Trimming removed 4 bases from V and 4 bases from J, with 17 bases in between. CDR3 sequence (DNA): TGCGCCAGCAGCCCTGCGACAGGGCGGGGAGAGACCCAGTACTTC. Protein product: CASSPATGRGETQYF. Using reference TRBV5-1 and TRBJ2-5 for the parts outside the CDR3, the full variable domain is KAGVTQTPRYLIKTRGQQVTLSCSPISGHRSVSWYQQTPGQGLQFLFEYFSETQRNKGNFPGRFSGRQFSNSRSEMNVSTLELGDSALYLCASSPATGRGETQYFGPGTRLLVL.

The chain has TRBV7-4 and TRBJ1-5, with TRBD1 as a possible D gene (5 bases). The germline gives CDR1 SGHVT, CDR2 SQSDAQ. V was cut by 3 bases and J by 0 bases, with 27 bases left in between. This CDR3 comprises 21 residues. Here the CDR3 DNA reads TGTGCCAGCAGCTTCCAGGTGGCCGTATGGGGGGGACCGTATAGCAATCAGCCCCAGCATTTT. Its translation is CASSFQVAVWGGPYSNQPQHF.

This clonotype was observed a handful of times. The gene calls are TRBV7-2 and TRBJ2-1; maybe TRBD1 (6 bases). This CDR3 is 14 amino acids long. From germline, CDR1 is SGHTA and CDR2 FQGNSA. The ends were cut back, 5 bases at V and 2 bases at J, with 10 bases in the middle. CDR3 sequence: CASSPRTAYNEQFF. CDR3 sequence (DNA): TGTGCCAGCAGCCCGCGGACAGCCTACAATGAGCAGTTCTTC. Drawing the rest from reference TRBV7-2 and TRBJ2-1, the complete variable domain is GAGVSQSPSNKVTEKGKDVELRCDPISGHTALYWYRQSLGQGLEFLIYFQGNSAPDKSGLPSDRFSAERTGGSVSTLTIQRTQQEDSAVYLCASSPRTAYNEQFFGPGTRLTVL.

This clonotype has just a few counts. The chain employs TRBV5-1 and TRBJ1-4; 8 bases map to TRBD1. Germline CDR1 is SGHRS and CDR2 is YFSETQ. The V and J ends lost 2 bases and 3 bases, in that order; junction bases with no gene match: 6. There are 16 residues in the CDR3. CDR3 residues: CASSFQGAQANEKLFF. As DNA, the CDR3 is TGCGCCAGCAGCTTCCAGGGGGCGCAGGCTAATGAAAAACTGTTTTTT.

There are many counts of this clonotype. The rearrangement uses TRBV7-9 and TRBJ2-7; D unclear. The ends were cut back, 3 bases at V and 5 bases at J, with 5 bases in the middle. This CDR3 has 11 residues. In germline, CDR1 is SEHNR, CDR2 FQNEAQ (reference sequence). CDR3 DNA: TGTGCCAGCAGCTTCTTGGACGAGCAGTACTTC. This encodes CASSFLDEQYF.

J is TRBJ2-2 and V is TRBV10-2, with TRBD2 as a possible D gene (6 bases). This CDR3 region has 16 residues. The V gene lost 3 bases and the J gene lost 4 bases, with 15 bases spanning the gap. Germline-derived CDR1 and CDR2 are WSHSY and SAAADI. The CDR3 loop is CASSDRHRRGTGELFF. CDR3 nucleotides: TGCGCCAGCAGTGACCGACACCGGAGGGGCACCGGGGAGCTGTTTTTT.

This clonotype was recorded a few times. V usage is TRBV5-4 and J usage is TRBJ2-7, with 10 bases matching TRBD1. Germline CDR1 reads SGHNT; CDR2 reads YYREEE (reference sequence). This CDR3 comprises 16 residues. The junction had 9 bases not matched to a gene; V was cut back by 4 bases and J by 2 bases. The CDR3 reads CASSLDRGRAPYEQYV. CDR3 nucleotides: TGTGCCAGCAGCCTCGACAGGGGGCGAGCTCCCTACGAGCAGTACGTC.

V gene TRBV29-1 combines with J gene TRBJ2-1, with D tentatively TRBD1 (7 bases). The CDR3 consists of 12 residues. Germline values: CDR1 SQVTM, CDR2 ANQGSEA. Deletions cut 4 bases from V and 7 bases from J, with 11 bases between. The DNA for the CDR3 is TGCAGCGTTGTACCAGGGGGGAATGAGCAGTTCTTC. Translated, it gives CSVVPGGNEQFF.

The chain uses TRBV27 and TRBJ2-7; D remains unclear. CDR1 is MNHEY, CDR2 SMNVEV, per germline (reference sequence). CDR3 length equals 15 residues. The germline V and J ends were trimmed by 0 bases and 0 bases, with 9 bases remaining between them. The CDR3 nucleotides are TGTGCCAGCAGTTTATCGTTGCGACCCTCCTACGAGCAGTACTTC. Its translation is CASSLSLRPSYEQYF.

This chain connects TRBV4-3 to TRBJ2-3; D is unresolved. The germline V and J ends were trimmed by 3 bases and 2 bases, with 9 bases remaining between them. Germline V lookup: CDR1 LGHNA, CDR2 YSLEER. The CDR3 runs 14 residues. CDR3 sequence: CASSHPGDTDTQYF. CDR3 sequence (DNA): TGCGCCAGCAGCCATCCAGGTGACACAGATACGCAGTATTTT.

CDR3 region: CASSLGQGIPEETQYF. The CDR3 DNA reads TGCGCCAGCAGCTTGGGACAGGGTATCCCGGAAGAGACCCAGTACTTC. The rearrangement joins TRBV5-1 to TRBJ2-5, with 7 bases fitting TRBD1. CDR1 is SGHRS and CDR2 is YFSETQ in the germline V gene. There are 16 residues in the CDR3. Trimming removed 0 bases from V and 3 bases from J; junction bases left unmatched: 8.

The chain uses TRBV5-1 and TRBJ2-5, with 7 nucleotides matching TRBD1. CDR1 SGHRS and CDR2 YFSETQ come from the germline V gene. The CDR3 totals 16 residues. V gave up 4 bases and J gave up 2 bases; unmatched junction bases: 11. The CDR3 DNA reads TGCGCCAGCAGCGCCACTCGCCGGGACAGACAAGAGACCCAGTACTTC. Translating gives CASSATRRDRQETQYF.

This rearrangement joins TRBV5-1 to TRBJ2-5; 9 bases fit TRBD1. Germline V lookup: CDR1 SGHRS, CDR2 YFSETQ. The CDR3 consists of 14 residues. V dropped 4 bases and J dropped 5; count of bases not matched to a gene: 6. CDR3 nucleotides: TGCGCCAGCAGCCTACAGGGGGCGTGGGAGACCCAGTACTTC. Encoded protein: CASSLQGAWETQYF.